The rows below give T cell receptor beta chains drawn from one sample of a study of cytomegalovirus exposure and HLA in healthy donors. Profiled with immunoSEQ multiplex PCR; TCRdb holds only in-frame clones, not every one. The top ten clones hold approximately 1.8% of a sample with about 220,000 clones, 75% to 80% of them seen once. Sequences were obtained from PBMCs. These receptors were collected from a male donor in good health and CMV-seronegative. Each CDR3 is given with its conserved first and last residue. The order of the fields is J gene, CDR3 length, V gene, CDR3 protein.

TRBJ2-2 15 TRBV7-2 CASSLAGQNTGELFF
TRBJ2-3 16 TRBV5-4 CASSLKGRGFTDTQYF
TRBJ1-2 12 TRBV5-4 CASSGSVYGYTF
TRBJ2-7 14 TRBV18 CASSPGTGTYEQYF
TRBJ2-5 12 TRBV29-1 CSLAGGGETQYF
TRBJ2-2 18 TRBV11-2 CASSLVLAGGLNTGELFF
TRBJ2-1 14 TRBV9 CASSVASGNNEQFF
TRBJ2-7 16 TRBV28 CASRQGSRPSIYEQYF
- 15 TRBV5-5 CASSPPRLTNYEQYF
TRBJ2-6 16 TRBV11-3 CASSPWGGTGANVLTF
TRBJ2-7 17 TRBV4-1 CASSQAGVSRRNYEQYF
TRBJ2-7 16 TRBV7-9 CASSLLAGGPRPQQYF
TRBJ1-2 16 TRBV5-1 CASSLGAGGTNYGYTF
TRBJ1-2 15 TRBV13 CASSIRQGHGNGYTF
TRBJ2-1 16 TRBV9 CASSGSGSRTYNEQFF
TRBJ1-4 13 TRBV29-1 CRPRDSLNEKLFF
TRBJ1-1 16 TRBV18 CASSPLEGLKDTEAFF
TRBJ2-2 16 TRBV2 CASSLERGVNTGELFF
TRBJ1-5 14 TRBV9 CASSPAHRGQPQHF
TRBJ1-2 15 TRBV19 CASSSQGRKDYGYTF
- 17 TRBV4-3 CASSRMIERTGGDEQYF
TRBJ2-5 14 TRBV11-2 CASSPTGAWETQYF
TRBJ2-3 14 TRBV6-4 CASSRSGEADTQYF
TRBJ2-3 15 TRBV13 CASRLGTDGINTQYF
TRBJ2-2 16 TRBV5-4 CASSLGQGARTGELFF
TRBJ2-5 15 TRBV5-4 CASSLTAGGEETQYF
TRBJ2-5 15 TRBV30 CAWSRGSGSRGTQYF
TRBJ2-2 16 TRBV5-4 CASSTIAGANTGELFF
TRBJ2-2 14 TRBV7-3 CASLGQGYAGELFF
TRBJ2-2 15 TRBV15 CATSRDGRVTGELFF
TRBJ1-6 13 TRBV5-4 CASTTGGNSPLHF
TRBJ2-3 17 TRBV2 CASSPLPGTVSTDTQYF
TRBJ2-2 16 TRBV19 CASSGLAGGRPGELFF
TRBJ1-5 16 TRBV18 CASSRGQGGSNQPQHF
TRBJ1-1 11 TRBV20-1 CSARQGADAFF
TRBJ1-2 11 TRBV9 CASSVGLGYTF
TRBJ1-5 14 TRBV19 CASSTTLHRGSQHF
TRBJ2-7 13 TRBV6-6 CASTPGTRTEQYF
TRBJ2-2 14 TRBV4-2 CASSPPPGERELFF
TRBJ2-3 15 TRBV5-1 CASSLASTSTDTQYF
TRBJ1-2 15 TRBV7-9 CASSLESREIYGYTF